Detailed here is one T cell receptor (beta chain). These data originate in a study of blood T cell repertoires in COVID-19. Study information: Samples taken during acute and convalescent COVID-19 were collected in the United States, Italy and Spain.

There are 14 residues in the CDR3. The germline gives CDR1 LGHNA, CDR2 YNFKEQ. V trimming: 4 bases; J trimming: 8 bases; junction bases outside the gene matches: 7. One Seattle source followed patients from active infection through their disease course. The protocol was immunoSEQ multiplex PCR, while the TCRdb copy is restricted to in-frame clones and leaves out a portion. The sample consists of approximately 170,000 clones, approximately 87% of them appearing once. The sequenced material came from peripheral blood. The chain couples TRBV4-2 to TRBJ2-1; TRBD2 matches 8 bases. This sequence was found in a woman aged 55-75 years with COVID-19, enrolled during active disease. This CDR3 reads CASSPRTSLHEQFF. CDR3 coding DNA: TGTGCCAGCAGCCCCCGGACTAGCCTCCATGAGCAGTTCTTC.